Listed below are T cell receptor beta chains from one sample, sequenced in a study of Ad26.COV2.S vaccination and SARS-CoV-2 variants. Assay used: immunoSEQ multiplex PCR; TCRdb lists only in-frame clones, some missing. The profile covers over 200,000 clones, with around 89% appearing a single time and approximately 11% taken by the ten largest. The sequencing used peripheral blood, collected in a trial of Ad26.COV2.S vaccine versus placebo. The source is a person between 18 and 65 years old who received the Ad26.COV2.S COVID-19 vaccine or a placebo. Both conserved end residues are part of each CDR3. D genes are given only for firm matches. The size of a clone is reported for some rows only, either as once, few or many, or as a class for expanded clones.

CASSPSGTSGSTGTQYF TGTGCCAGCAGCCCCTCCGGGACTAGCGGCTCTACCGGTACGCAGTATTTT NA TRBJ2-3 TRBV5-4 TRBD2
CAWSVTYEQYF TGTGCCTGGAGTGTAACCTACGAGCAGTACTTC NA TRBJ2-7 TRBV30 NA
CASSLGTGDGYTF TGTGCCAGCAGCTTAGGGACAGGGGACGGCTACACCTTC NA TRBJ1-2 TRBV7-3 TRBD1
CASSPTGNYGYTF TGTGCCAGCAGCCCGACAGGAAACTATGGCTACACCTTC NA TRBJ1-2 TRBV7-2 NA
CASSLVGSIYEQYF TGTGCCAGCAGCTTAGTAGGTAGCATCTACGAGCAGTACTTC NA TRBJ2-7 TRBV7-2 NA
CASSQDNGANVLTF TGCGCCAGCAGCCAAGATAATGGGGCCAACGTCCTGACTTTC NA TRBJ2-6 TRBV4-3 NA
CATSDTDRGDEQFF TGTGCCACCAGTGATACGGACAGGGGGGATGAGCAGTTCTTC NA TRBJ2-1 TRBV24-1 TRBD1
CASSFSNPALHF TGTGCCAGCAGTTTCTCCAACCCGGCCCTCCACTTT NA TRBJ1-6 TRBV28 NA
CAGGRQVGDTQYF TGTGCCGGTGGGAGGCAAGTTGGAGATACGCAGTATTTT NA TRBJ2-3 TRBV6-5 NA
CASSQTGRMAGELFF TGTGCCAGCAGCCAGACAGGGAGGATGGCCGGGGAGCTGTTTTTT NA TRBJ2-2 TRBV3-1/TRBV3-2 NA
CASSFSSYNEQFF TGTGCCAGCAGTTTCAGCTCCTACAATGAGCAGTTCTTC NA TRBJ2-1 TRBV27 NA
CASSEDSAYGYTF TGTGCCAGCAGCGAGGACAGCGCCTATGGCTACACCTTC NA TRBJ1-2 TRBV9 NA
CASSLSRTLFQGYNEQFF TGTGCCAGCAGTTTATCCCGGACCCTCTTTCAGGGTTACAATGAGCAGTTCTTC NA TRBJ2-1 TRBV28 NA
CASSFSTWGQYF TGTGCCAGCAGCTTTTCCACGTGGGGCCAGTACTTC NA TRBJ2-5 TRBV7-2 NA
CASSPRVAVQETQYF TGTGCCAGCAGCCCCAGGGTGGCGGTCCAAGAGACCCAGTACTTC few TRBJ2-5 TRBV3-1/TRBV3-2 NA
CASRPRADTQYF TGCGCCAGCAGACCCCGGGCGGATACGCAGTATTTT once TRBJ2-3 TRBV5-1 NA
CASSLVPRTHHSYEQYF TGTGCCAGCAGCTTAGTCCCCAGGACACACCACTCCTACGAGCAGTACTTC NA TRBJ2-7 TRBV7-8 NA
CASSFQLAISSYEQYF TGTGCCAGCAGTTTTCAACTAGCGATAAGCTCCTACGAGCAGTACTTC NA TRBJ2-7 TRBV28 TRBD2
CAWSQEGGSRGYTF TGTGCCTGGAGTCAAGAGGGGGGATCTAGGGGCTACACCTTC NA TRBJ1-2 TRBV30 NA
CASSEGTSLTQYF TGTGCCAGCAGTGAAGGGACCTCACTAACCCAGTACTTC NA TRBJ2-5 TRBV6-1 NA
CSVGSSHRRTGELFF TGCAGCGTTGGGTCCAGCCATAGGAGGACCGGGGAGCTGTTTTTT NA TRBJ2-2 TRBV29-1 NA
CASSQGFTSGRKGPETQYF TGTGCCAGCAGCCAAGGATTCACTAGCGGGAGGAAGGGCCCAGAGACCCAGTACTTC NA TRBJ2-5 TRBV3-1/TRBV3-2 TRBD2
CASSLAPNYEQYF TGTGCCAGCAGTTTAGCCCCAAACTACGAGCAGTACTTC NA TRBJ2-7 TRBV12-3/TRBV12-4 NA
CASSSQRRDGYTF TGTGCCAGCAGCTCTCAGAGAAGGGATGGCTACACCTTC NA TRBJ1-2 TRBV7-2 NA
CSATPDSAKDF TGCAGTGCTACCCCCGACAGTGCAAAGGACTTC NA TRBJ1-2 TRBV20-1 NA
CASSYFERTEAFF TGTGCCAGCAGTTACTTCGAGCGGACTGAAGCTTTCTTT NA TRBJ1-1 TRBV6-5 NA
CASSQQGGLYNEQFF TGTGCCAGCAGCCAACAGGGGGGTCTCTACAATGAGCAGTTCTTC NA TRBJ2-1 TRBV6-5 TRBD1
CASTSWGNSNQPQHF TGTGCCAGTACCTCGTGGGGGAATAGCAATCAGCCCCAGCATTTT few TRBJ1-5 TRBV19 NA
CASSPPVGQNTGELFF TGTGCCAGCTCACCACCGGTTGGACAAAACACCGGGGAGCTGTTTTTT NA TRBJ2-2 TRBV18 NA
CASTREGRHYEQYF TGCGCCAGCACCCGGGAGGGCAGACATTACGAGCAGTACTTC once TRBJ2-7 TRBV10-2 TRBD2
CAWNLRENQPQHF TGTGCCTGGAATTTAAGGGAAAATCAGCCCCAGCATTTT NA TRBJ1-5 TRBV30 NA
CASSSLGTGLKNIQYF TGTGCCAGCAGCTCCCTGGGGACCGGACTCAAAAACATTCAGTACTTC NA TRBJ2-4 TRBV7-2 NA
CASSLGAGISYNEQFF TGTGCCAGCAGCTTGGGGGCAGGGATCTCCTACAATGAGCAGTTCTTC NA TRBJ2-1 TRBV7-6 NA
CASSFGQGYGYTF TGTGCCAGCAGCTTCGGGCAGGGATATGGCTACACCTTC once TRBJ1-2 TRBV6-5 NA
CAWSAGLQQPQHF TGTGCCTGGAGTGCGGGGCTCCAGCAGCCCCAGCATTTT once TRBJ1-5 TRBV30 NA
CASSPPVGQPQHF TGTGCCAGCTCACCACCGGTTGGTCAGCCCCAGCATTTT NA TRBJ1-5 TRBV18 NA
CASSFPQANTGELFF TGTGCCAGCAGCTTCCCACAAGCGAACACCGGGGAGCTGTTTTTT NA TRBJ2-2 TRBV7-8 NA
CASSKEEGYGSGNTIYF TGTGCCAGCAGCAAAGAGGAGGGGTACGGGTCTGGAAACACCATATATTTT few TRBJ1-3 TRBV21-1 NA
CASSLGPMNSPLHF TGTGCCAGCAGTCTAGGACCGATGAATTCACCCCTCCACTTT NA TRBJ1-6 TRBV6-5 NA
CASSLDGGSSLPADTQYF TGTGCCAGCAGCTTAGATGGTGGCTCGAGCTTACCGGCAGATACGCAGTATTTT NA TRBJ2-3 TRBV11-2 NA
CASSLGGGAYTEAFF TGTGCCAGCAGCTTAGGTGGGGGGGCCTACACTGAAGCTTTCTTT NA TRBJ1-1 TRBV7-9 NA
CASSPGQGLPSPYYEQYF TGTGCCAGCTCGCCGGGACAGGGGCTTCCATCCCCCTACTACGAGCAGTACTTC NA TRBJ2-7 TRBV18 TRBD1
CASSSDFYEQYF TGTGCCAGCAGCTCGGACTTCTACGAGCAGTACTTC NA TRBJ2-7 TRBV5-8 NA
CASTPEDNEQFF TGTGCCAGCACCCCGGAGGACAATGAGCAGTTCTTC NA TRBJ2-1 TRBV12-3/TRBV12-4 NA
CAISGGGSYNEQFF TGTGCCATCAGTGGGGGGGGCTCCTACAATGAGCAGTTCTTC NA TRBJ2-1 TRBV10-3 TRBD2
CASLRGVAPSNEQFF TGTGCCAGCTTAAGAGGGGTAGCCCCCAGCAATGAGCAGTTCTTC NA TRBJ2-1 TRBV25-1 NA
CASSQEIPRGGYGYTF TGTGCCAGCAGCCAAGAAATCCCTCGCGGGGGATATGGCTACACCTTC NA TRBJ1-2 TRBV3-1/TRBV3-2 NA
CAISESSGGWDTEAFF TGTGCCATCAGTGAGTCCTCAGGGGGCTGGGACACTGAAGCTTTCTTT NA TRBJ1-1 TRBV10-3 TRBD1